Each of the 14 T cell receptor beta chains below was sequenced from the same sample in a study of cytomegalovirus exposure and HLA in healthy donors. PCR primers comprised 60 Vbeta and 13 Jbeta primers. The protocol was immunoSEQ multiplex PCR, while the TCRdb copy is restricted to in-frame clones and leaves out a portion. The table has 100,000 to 150,000 clones, 60% to 85% seen once; the top ten hold approximately 3.6%. The sample taken for sequencing was PBMCs. Every receptor here comes from a man aged 25 to 40 in good health and CMV-seronegative.

The V call is TRBV30, the J call TRBJ2-7; 10 nucleotides line up with TRBD1. Losses at the gene ends were 1 base for V and 5 bases for J; bases not matched to a gene: 5. Looked up from germline, CDR1 is GTSNPN and CDR2 is SVGIG (reference sequence). The CDR3 sequence is 14 residues long. The CDR3 region has the DNA TGTGCCTGGAGTGGGGGACAGGGGAGCCACGAGCAGTACTTC. The encoded protein is CAWSGGQGSHEQYF.

CDR3 nucleotide sequence: TGTGCCAGCAGCTTATCGGGGTCCCCCGGGAATGAGCAGTTCTTC. It translates to CASSLSGSPGNEQFF. This rearrangement joins TRBV7-9 to TRBJ2-1; D might be TRBD2 (5 bases). Per the germline V gene, CDR1 is SEHNR and CDR2 is FQNEAQ (reference sequence). Deletions cut 2 bases from V and 7 bases from J, with 15 bases between. The CDR3 is 15 amino acids.

The V and J genes are TRBV5-1 and TRBJ2-3; tentatively, D is TRBD2 (6 bases). Trimming stripped 0 bases from V and 4 bases from J, with 18 bases between. The CDR3 consists of 17 residues. Germline V gives CDR1 SGHRS, CDR2 YFSETQ. The CDR3 nucleotides read TGCGCCAGCAGCTTGGGTTCTGGGGCAGGGACTCCAGATACGCAGTATTTT. This gives the protein CASSLGSGAGTPDTQYF. Supplemented by reference TRBV5-1 and TRBJ2-3, the full variable domain reads KAGVTQTPRYLIKTRGQQVTLSCSPISGHRSVSWYQQTPGQGLQFLFEYFSETQRNKGNFPGRFSGRQFSNSRSEMNVSTLELGDSALYLCASSLGSGAGTPDTQYFGPGTRLTVL.

This clone showed up just once. This chain joins TRBV10-1 and TRBJ2-1; 7 nucleotides align to TRBD1. V lost 8 bases and J lost 1; bases outside the gene matches: 8. The germline V gene encodes CDR1 WNHNN and CDR2 SYGVQD (reference sequence). CDR3 size: 15 residues. The CDR3 DNA reads TGCGCCAGCTTAACAGGGGATTGGTCCTACAATGAGCAGTTCTTC. Protein: CASLTGDWSYNEQFF.

The V call is TRBV19, the J call TRBJ1-5; tentative D call: TRBD1 (5 bases). The CDR3 runs 15 residues. Germline lookup yields CDR1 LNHDA and CDR2 SQIVND (reference sequence). V dropped 6 bases and J dropped 0 bases, with 12 bases sitting between them. Here the CDR3 reads CASSGGTHSNQPQHF. The CDR3 DNA sequence: TGTGCCAGTAGCGGGGGAACTCATAGCAATCAGCCCCAGCATTTT.

The rearrangement links TRBV18 to TRBJ2-7; 11 bases map to TRBD1. Germline V gene lookup returns CDR1 KGHSH and CDR2 LQKENI. The CDR3 is 14 amino acids. V lost 5 bases to trimming and J lost 7 bases; unmatched junction nucleotides: 7. CDR3 nucleotide sequence: TGTGCCAGCTCATCCGGACAGGGGGCGTGGGAGCAGTACTTC. Its protein product is CASSSGQGAWEQYF.

The chain uses TRBV11-2 and TRBJ1-1, with 8 bases aligning to TRBD1. Germline V gene sequence: CDR1 SGHAT, CDR2 FQNNGV. V shed 5 bases, J shed 4 bases, and the junction held 3 bases outside the gene matches. The length of the CDR3 is 13 residues. CDR3 DNA sequence: TGTGCCAGCAGCCCTACAGGGGGCACTGAAGCTTTCTTT. Its translation: CASSPTGGTEAFF.

This chain links TRBV11-2 with TRBJ2-7; D may be TRBD1 (5 bases). Trimming took 2 bases from V and 6 from J, leaving 17 bases between them. The CDR3 loop spans 15 amino acids. From germline, CDR1 is SGHAT and CDR2 FQNNGV. The CDR3 sequence is CASSLKGPTLREQYF. In nucleotides, the CDR3 is TGTGCCAGCAGCTTAAAGGGGCCTACCCTACGCGAGCAGTACTTC.

This chain uses TRBV19 with TRBJ1-2; 7 nucleotides align to TRBD1. Germline V lookup: CDR1 LNHDA, CDR2 SQIVND (reference sequence). With V trimmed by 0 bases and J by 7 bases, 5 bases remained unmatched. CDR3 size: 14 residues. The CDR3 coding sequence is TGTGCCAGTAGTATAGAAGAGGGGGCGCGTGGCTACACCTTC. Encoded protein: CASSIEEGARGYTF.

The rearrangement links TRBV6-1 to TRBJ2-2; D is undetermined. V lost 7 bases and J lost 6, with 6 bases in between. Germline V CDR1 and CDR2: MNHNS, SASEGT. The CDR3 has 11 residues. The CDR3 bases are TGTGCCAGCATAATCGCCGGGGAGCTGTTTTTT. Translation gives CASIIAGELFF.

In this sample, this clone turned up once. The chain combines TRBV14 with TRBJ1-2; TRBD1 matches at 12 bases. CDR3 size: 17 residues. Germline trimming cut 4 bases from V and 7 bases from J; bases unmatched to any gene: 13. CDR1 is SGHDN and CDR2 is FVKESK in the germline V gene. The CDR3 loop is CASSPVGTGGPRGGYTF. The CDR3 DNA sequence: TGTGCCAGCAGCCCAGTCGGGACAGGGGGCCCAAGAGGTGGCTACACCTTC.

The J gene is TRBJ1-1, the V gene TRBV18; TRBD1 aligns across 10 bases. Losses at the gene ends were 3 bases for V and 3 bases for J; bases not matched to a gene: 4. This CDR3 region has 15 residues. Germline assignment: CDR1 KGHSH and CDR2 LQKENI. Here the CDR3 DNA reads TGTGCCAGCTCACCGGACAGGGGGACGCACACTGAAGCTTTCTTT. Its translation: CASSPDRGTHTEAFF.

The chain is built from TRBV19 and TRBJ2-6; D is unresolved. The length of the CDR3 is 17 residues. CDR1 is LNHDA, CDR2 SQIVND, per germline (reference sequence). V gave up 4 bases and J gave up 0 bases, with 13 bases separating them. CDR3 sequence (DNA): TGTGCCAGTAGTAGGATCAACAGAATCTCTGGGGCCAACGTCCTGACTTTC. It encodes CASSRINRISGANVLTF.

CDR3 DNA sequence: TGTGCCAGCAGCGTAGGCGGCAGCAACATTCAGTACTTC. Translated, it gives CASSVGGSNIQYF. The chain carries TRBV9 and TRBJ2-4; no clear D. Trimming took 0 bases from V and 7 from J, leaving 8 bases between them. CDR1 is SGDLS and CDR2 is YYNGEE in the germline V gene. The CDR3 totals 13 residues.